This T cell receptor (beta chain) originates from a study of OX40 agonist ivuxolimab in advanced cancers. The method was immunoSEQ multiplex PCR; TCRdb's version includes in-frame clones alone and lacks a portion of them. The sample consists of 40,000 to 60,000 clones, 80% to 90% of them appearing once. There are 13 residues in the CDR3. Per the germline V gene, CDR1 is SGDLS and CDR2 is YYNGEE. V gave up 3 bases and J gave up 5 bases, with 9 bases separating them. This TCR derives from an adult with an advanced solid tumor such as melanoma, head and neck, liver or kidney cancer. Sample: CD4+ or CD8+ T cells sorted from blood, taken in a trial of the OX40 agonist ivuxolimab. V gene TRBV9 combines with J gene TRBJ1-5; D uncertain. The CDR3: CASSGETDQPQHF. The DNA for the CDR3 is TGTGCCAGCAGCGGAGAGACGGATCAGCCCCAGCATTTT.